The 17 T cell receptor beta chains given below trace back to one sample, sequenced in a study of CD8 T cells in ankylosing spondylitis. These receptors have no identified antigens. Findings and limits, study-wide: One TCR beta motif, made up of roughly 8 highly homologous variants, appeared characteristic of ankylosing spondylitis blood.

Via MiXCR, TCRdb re-called the 5' RACE reads, giving one row per CDR3 protein. This table has approximately 540,000 distinct CDR3 sequences, roughly 13% appearing once. The sample was blood, either unsorted or a sorted T cell fraction (not recorded which). These receptors were obtained from a male donor with ankylosing spondylitis.

There are a few counts of this clonotype. The rearrangement joins TRBV3-1 to TRBJ2-7, with D possibly being TRBD2 (7 bases). This CDR3 spans 16 amino acids. Germline lookup yields CDR1 LGHDT and CDR2 YNNKEL (reference sequence). Trimming cost V 4 bases and J 3 bases, with 19 bases left between them. CDR3 nucleotide sequence: TGTGCCAGCAGCCCGCAAGGGGGGGGTAACCGCTACGAGCAGTACTTC. Translating it yields CASSPQGGGNRYEQYF.

This clonotype has only a few counts. This chain links TRBV7-2 with TRBJ2-7; 7 bases fit TRBD1. Germline V lookup: CDR1 SGHTA, CDR2 FQGNSA. The CDR3 contains 15 residues. The J segment lost 6 bases and the V segment lost 4 bases, leaving 12 bases of the junction unmatched. Here the CDR3 DNA reads TGTGCCAGCAGCTCACTTCCGGGACAGCAGGGCGAGCAGTACTTC. This encodes CASSSLPGQQGEQYF. The whole variable domain, remainder taken from reference TRBV7-2 and TRBJ2-7, is GAGVSQSPSNKVTEKGKDVELRCDPISGHTALYWYRQSLGQGLEFLIYFQGNSAPDKSGLPSDRFSAERTGGSVSTLTIQRTQQEDSAVYLCASSSLPGQQGEQYFGPGTRLTVT.

This clonotype was counted a few times. The rearrangement links TRBV5-1 to TRBJ2-5; tentatively, D is TRBD1 (6 bases). V was cut by 3 bases and J by 0 bases, with 12 bases left in between. The CDR3 is 15 residues long. Germline CDR1 is SGHRS and CDR2 is YFSETQ. The CDR3 DNA sequence: TGCGCCAGCAGCTCAGGGGATTTGGACCAAGAGACCCAGTACTTC. Translation gives CASSSGDLDQETQYF.

CDR3 coding DNA: TGTGCCACCAGTGATGGTGGCGGAGCTAATGAAAAACTGTTTTTT. Protein product: CATSDGGGANEKLFF. V gene TRBV24-1 combines with J gene TRBJ1-4; D is undetermined. The CDR3 runs 15 residues. Germline loops: CDR1 KGHDR, CDR2 SFDVKD. V was shortened by 3 bases and J by 3 bases, with 10 bases between the two germline ends.

There are many counts of this clonotype. The J gene is TRBJ2-7, the V gene TRBV5-1; a possible D gene is TRBD1 (5 bases). V was pared by 0 bases and J by 3 bases, with 16 bases between. CDR1 is SGHRS and CDR2 is YFSETQ in the germline V gene. The CDR3 spans 16 residues. Here the CDR3 DNA reads TGCGCCAGCAGCTTGGTTTTCGAGGCAGGGCGCTACGAGCAGTACTTC. Translating gives CASSLVFEAGRYEQYF.

The chain has TRBV20-1 and TRBJ2-1; D possibly corresponds to TRBD1 (5 bases). The CDR3 has 16 amino acids. Per germline, CDR1 DFQATT and CDR2 SNEGSKA (reference sequence). The V end lost 0 bases, the J end lost 2 bases, and 14 bases lay between the germline ends. The CDR3 is CSARDPWTSAYNEQFF. The CDR3 DNA reads as TGCAGTGCTAGAGACCCGTGGACATCAGCCTACAATGAGCAGTTCTTC.

This clonotype showed up just a few times. This rearrangement joins TRBV4-1 to TRBJ2-3, with TRBD1 identical over 8 bases. Germline V CDR1 and CDR2: MGHRA, YSYEKL. V shed 5 bases, J shed 4 bases, and the junction held 8 bases outside the gene matches. The CDR3 loop spans 15 amino acids. The CDR3, as DNA: TGCGCCAGCAGCAATACAGGGGGGCGCTCAGATACGCAGTATTTT. Amino acids: CASSNTGGRSDTQYF.

This clonotype was counted many times. The V gene is TRBV6-1, the J gene TRBJ1-3; 9 bases line up with TRBD1. Germline values: CDR1 MNHNS, CDR2 SASEGT. CDR3 size: 15 residues. V lost 7 bases to trimming and J lost 0 bases; unmatched junction nucleotides: 4. The CDR3 DNA is TGTGCCAGCACTCGGGACAGGGTCTCTGGAAACACCATATATTTT. Translated, it gives CASTRDRVSGNTIYF.

The gene calls are TRBV18 and TRBJ1-1; D gene ambiguous. CDR1 KGHSH and CDR2 LQKENI come from the germline V gene. The CDR3 is 15 amino acids. V lost 2 bases and J lost 1, with 11 bases in between. The CDR3 reads CASSPILERNTEAFF. The CDR3 DNA reads TGTGCCAGCTCACCAATCCTGGAGAGGAACACTGAAGCTTTCTTT.

This clonotype was observed at least ten times. The chain couples TRBV12-3 or TRBV12-4 to TRBJ2-1, with 9 bases identical to TRBD1. The CDR3 covers 14 residues. Trimming at V came to 6 bases and at J to 9 bases, leaving 9 bases not matched to a gene. The CDR3 reads CASSPTGGSGEQFF. The CDR3 bases are TGTGCCAGCAGCCCAACAGGGGGCTCGGGTGAGCAGTTCTTC.

The rearrangement uses TRBV27 and TRBJ2-2; D is ambiguous. Trimming removed 5 bases from V and 4 bases from J, with 11 bases in between. The length of the CDR3 is 14 residues. Looked up from germline, CDR1 is MNHEY and CDR2 is SMNVEV (reference sequence). The CDR3 bases are TGTGCCAGCAGTGGGCCAGGTGGCACCGGGGAGCTGTTTTTT. This translates into CASSGPGGTGELFF.

This clonotype has at least ten counts. This chain connects TRBV5-1 to TRBJ2-1; 11 bases map to TRBD2. Germline assignment: CDR1 SGHRS and CDR2 YFSETQ. The junction had 8 bases not matched to a gene; V was cut back by 1 base and J by 8 bases. CDR3 length equals 16 residues. CDR3 residues: CASSLKLAGVFHEQFF. Written as DNA, the CDR3 is TGCGCCAGCAGCTTGAAACTAGCGGGAGTATTTCATGAGCAGTTCTTC.

This clonotype was counted a few times. V is TRBV19 and J is TRBJ2-5, with D perhaps TRBD1 (6 bases). The ends were cut back, 3 bases at V and 2 bases at J, with 7 bases in the middle. Per germline, CDR1 LNHDA and CDR2 SQIVND (reference sequence). CDR3 length equals 13 residues. The CDR3, as DNA: TGTGCCAGTAGTATGACAGGACAAGAGACCCAGTACTTC. Its translation is CASSMTGQETQYF.

V usage is TRBV20-1 and J usage is TRBJ2-5; 7 bases agree with TRBD1. CDR3 length equals 15 residues. Trimming cost V 5 bases and J 4 bases; bases outside gene matches: 13. Per germline, CDR1 DFQATT and CDR2 SNEGSKA (reference sequence). CDR3 sequence: CSASPTGQRAETQYF. The CDR3, as DNA: TGCAGTGCTTCACCTACGGGACAGAGGGCAGAGACCCAGTACTTC.

The chain couples TRBV2 to TRBJ2-4; D not certain. CDR3 length equals 14 residues. Germline CDR1 reads SNHLY; CDR2 reads FYNNEI. Trimming cost V 6 bases and J 0 bases, with 9 bases left between them. The CDR3 bases are TGTGCCAGCAGGCCGACCATAGCCAAAAACATTCAGTACTTC. This gives the protein CASRPTIAKNIQYF. The full variable domain, completed using reference TRBV2 and TRBJ2-4, is EPEVTQTPSHQVTQMGQEVILRCVPISNHLYFYWYRQILGQKVEFLVSFYNNEISEKSEIFDDQFSVERPDGSNFTLKIRSTKLEDSAMYFCASRPTIAKNIQYFGAGTRLSVL.

This clonotype has more than one count but fewer than ten. The J gene is TRBJ2-1, the V gene TRBV27; TRBD1 matches 9 bases. Germline V gene data show CDR1 as MNHEY and CDR2 as SMNVEV (reference sequence). The CDR3 is 19 residues long. The V gene end was trimmed by 1 base and the J gene end by 0 bases; junction bases not matched to a gene: 10. CDR3 amino acids: CASSLLGTGSFGSYNEQFF. CDR3 nucleotides: TGTGCCAGCAGTTTATTGGGGACAGGGAGCTTCGGCTCCTACAATGAGCAGTTCTTC.

A word on this clonotype: A junction end diverges from the germline sequence, so it may reflect a read error. The chain recombines TRBV12-3 or TRBV12-4 with TRBJ2-1; TRBD2 agrees at 7 bases. This CDR3 comprises 14 residues. In nucleotides, the CDR3 is TGTGCCAGCAGCTTAGCGGGCCGGGGCCCTGAGCAGTTCTTC. As protein: CASSLAGRGPEQFF.